There are a few counts of the clone carrying this TCR beta chain. Its antigen is unknown. This entry comes from a study of CD8 T cell repertoires and HIV-1 epitope variants. Whole-study context: Controls included no peptide, Ebola AY9 epitope, and a CMV, EBV, flu pool. The baseline condition was 1M T cells left uncultured. Autologous T cell-negative cells served as antigen-presenting cells in equal numbers. Tested: three Gag epitope families, Nef HW9 and YT9.

Germline CDR1 reads SGHNT; CDR2 reads YYREEE (reference sequence). This CDR3 has 14 amino acids. Trimming took 2 bases from V and 3 from J, leaving 11 bases between them. TCRdb's table, derived via immunoSEQ multiplex PCR, lists solely in-frame clones and lacks some. The sample has more than 4,000 clones, 60% to 70% seen once. The chain carries TRBV5-4 and TRBJ1-1, with D perhaps matching TRBD1 (6 bases). This sequence was found in a male donor with HIV. The sample was cultured CD8+ T cells derived from PBMCs. CDR3 protein: CASSLDRRDTEAFF. The CDR3 DNA is TGTGCCAGCAGCTTAGACAGGAGGGACACTGAAGCTTTCTTT.